The TCR beta chain described here comes from a study of T cell responses to AZD1222 COVID-19 vaccine. V was clipped by 5 bases and J by 7 bases; unmatched bases: 1. CDR3 length equals 14 residues. Germline V gene sequence: CDR1 SEHNR, CDR2 FQNEAQ (reference sequence). The data were produced by immunoSEQ multiplex PCR, yet TCRdb's version contains in-frame clones alone and is incomplete. The profile shows under 150,000 clones, roughly 87% of them singletons. The source material was peripheral blood, sampled on day 0 of AZD1222 vaccination. V is TRBV7-9 and J is TRBJ1-6, with 11 bases that match TRBD1. This receptor was taken from an adult in good health. The CDR3 region is CASSRDRGNSPLHF. The CDR3 DNA is TGTGCCAGCAGCCGGGACAGGGGGAATTCACCCCTCCACTTT.